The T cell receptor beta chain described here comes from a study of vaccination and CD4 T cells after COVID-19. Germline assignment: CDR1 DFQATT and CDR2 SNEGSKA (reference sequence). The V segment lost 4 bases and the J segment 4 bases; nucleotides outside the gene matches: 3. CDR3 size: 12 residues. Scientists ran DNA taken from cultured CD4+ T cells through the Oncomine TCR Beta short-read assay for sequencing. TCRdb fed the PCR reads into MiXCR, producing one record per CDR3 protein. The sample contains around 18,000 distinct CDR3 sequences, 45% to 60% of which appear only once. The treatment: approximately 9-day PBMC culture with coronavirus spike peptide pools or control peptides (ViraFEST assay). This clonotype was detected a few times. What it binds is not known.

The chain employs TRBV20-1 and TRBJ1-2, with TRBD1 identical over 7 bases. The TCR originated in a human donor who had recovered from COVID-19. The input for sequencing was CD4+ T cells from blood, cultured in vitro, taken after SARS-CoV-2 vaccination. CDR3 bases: TGCAGTGCTACCGGGACAGCCTATGGCTACACCTTC. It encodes CSATGTAYGYTF.